The 12 T cell receptor beta chains below all came from one sample that was sequenced in a study of CD8 T cells in Susac syndrome. The authors reverse transcribed roughly 0.5 to 1 ug RNA with random hexamers. A single record per CDR3 protein comes from TCRdb applying MiXCR to the immunoSEQ multiplex PCR reads. The sample consists of some 300,000 distinct CDR3 sequences, 89% of them appearing once. Sequencing input: CD8+ T cells from PBMCs. These receptors were taken from a human donor with multiple sclerosis.

This chain uses TRBV30 with TRBJ2-1; TRBD2 agrees at 8 bases. Germline V gives CDR1 GTSNPN, CDR2 SVGIG (reference sequence). J was trimmed by 10 bases and V by 3 bases; bases with no gene match: 5. CDR3 length equals 12 residues. CDR3 coding DNA: TGTGCCTGGAGCGGACTAGCCTGGGAGCAGTTCTTC. Translation gives CAWSGLAWEQFF.

The CDR3 here is CATSLQGTDIQYF. In DNA form, the CDR3 reads TGTGCCACCAGCCTACAGGGTACGGACATTCAGTACTTC. The gene calls are TRBV15 and TRBJ2-4; the D gene is possibly TRBD1 (6 bases). The germline V and J ends were trimmed by 5 bases and 8 bases, with 13 bases remaining between them. The CDR3 contains 13 residues. Germline CDR1 is LNHNV and CDR2 is YYDKDF (reference sequence).

This chain joins TRBV5-5 and TRBJ2-3, with D maybe TRBD1 (6 bases). Looked up from germline, CDR1 is SGHKS and CDR2 is YYEKEE (reference sequence). This CDR3 comprises 16 residues. V lost 4 bases and J 1 base, leaving 16 bases between the germline ends. The CDR3 sequence: CASSPREQGRTDTQYF. CDR3 sequence (DNA): TGTGCCAGCAGCCCGAGGGAACAGGGCCGCACAGATACGCAGTATTTT.

The chain carries TRBV29-1 and TRBJ2-7; tentative D call: TRBD1 (7 bases). This CDR3 region has 13 residues. Trimming left V 7 bases short and J 4 bases short, with 17 bases between. CDR1 and CDR2 (germline): SQVTM, ANQGSEA. The CDR3 DNA follows: TGCAGCGCCTCAGCGGGCAGGGGGTACGAGCAGTACTTC. Translated, it gives CSASAGRGYEQYF.

V gene TRBV13 combines with J gene TRBJ2-1; a weak D match, TRBD2 (6 bases). V was pared by 3 bases and J by 5 bases, with 11 bases between. Germline lookup yields CDR1 PRHDT and CDR2 FYEKMQ (reference sequence). The CDR3 totals 14 residues. CDR3 in DNA: TGTGCCAGCAGCTTCCTTACGGGGGACAATGAGCAGTTCTTC. It is translated as CASSFLTGDNEQFF.

This sequence joins TRBV10-3 and TRBJ1-6; 7 nucleotides align to TRBD1. There are 15 residues in the CDR3. Germline CDR1 is ENHRY and CDR2 is SYGVKD. V was clipped by 11 bases and J by 7 bases; unmatched bases: 14. CDR3 in amino acids: CAAPLQGDSNSPLHF. CDR3 nucleotides: TGTGCCGCCCCCCTTCAGGGGGACAGCAATTCACCCCTCCACTTT.

The chain links TRBV6-5 to TRBJ2-1; 10 bases fit TRBD1. Germline V lookup: CDR1 MNHEY, CDR2 SVGAGI. With 4 bases clipped from V and 6 bases from J, the junction kept 0 bases outside the gene matches. The CDR3 has 13 residues. CDR3 nucleotides: TGTGCCAGCAGTTGGACAGGGGGCAATGAGCAGTTCTTC. It specifies CASSWTGGNEQFF.

This clonotype was counted a few times. The V gene is TRBV2, the J gene TRBJ2-1; 8 bases are shared with TRBD2. Germline CDR1 SNHLY, CDR2 FYNNEI. V lost 2 bases and J lost 6; bases outside the gene matches: 6. This CDR3 is built from 15 residues. CDR3 bases: TGTGCCAGCAGTGAATCCGGGGGGGCGACCAATGAGCAGTTCTTC. Translation: CASSESGGATNEQFF.

The chain has TRBV30 and TRBJ2-1; D uncertain. There are 11 residues in the CDR3. The V and J ends lost 7 bases and 7 bases respectively, with 11 bases between them. The germline gives CDR1 GTSNPN, CDR2 SVGIG (reference sequence). The CDR3 sequence is CASPTDNEQFF. CDR3 DNA sequence: TGTGCCTCGCCGACTGATAATGAGCAGTTCTTC.

This clonotype has only a few counts. The CDR3 region is CASSYVTGTGESGANVLTF. CDR3 coding DNA: TGTGCCAGCAGTTACGTGACCGGGACAGGCGAATCTGGGGCCAACGTCCTGACTTTC. V gene TRBV6-2 or TRBV6-3 combines with J gene TRBJ2-6, with 8 bases identical to TRBD1. This CDR3 has 19 residues. The germline CDR1 and CDR2 sequences are MNHEY and SVGEGT. After removal of 2 bases from V and 1 base from J, the junction contained 10 bases not matched to a gene.

This clonotype turned up a few times. CDR3 in DNA: TGTGCCAGCAGTCACTTTCCCGGGACTAGAATTCTCAATGAGCAGTTCTTC. This codes for CASSHFPGTRILNEQFF. The chain is built from TRBV6-2 or TRBV6-3 and TRBJ2-1; 8 nucleotides align to TRBD2. Trimming took 5 bases from V and 6 from J; bases not matched to a gene: 15. The CDR3 runs 17 residues. The germline V gene has CDR1 MNHEY and CDR2 SVGEGT.

The rearrangement uses TRBV20-1 and TRBJ2-7, with 8 bases that match TRBD1. The CDR3 extends over 16 amino acids. The V and J ends lost 2 bases and 2 bases, in that order; junction bases with no gene match: 11. Per the germline V gene, CDR1 is DFQATT and CDR2 is SNEGSKA (reference sequence). CDR3 nucleotides: TGCAGTGCTAGACCCTCCGACAGGGGTTCTCCCTACGAGCAGTACTTC. Its protein product is CSARPSDRGSPYEQYF.